The clone carrying this TCR beta chain was observed at least ten times. Its specificity is not known. After removal of 0 bases from V and 7 bases from J, the junction contained 12 bases not matched to a gene. This CDR3 has 17 residues. Germline V CDR1 and CDR2: MNHEY, SVGEGT. The sample is drawn from a study of T cells after yellow fever vaccination. Overall study context: Preparation of the low-cell-number fractions used SMART-Seq v4 Ultra Low Input. Whole-study results and caveats: When the response was secondary, it was weaker but reached its peak faster, day 5 versus 15. Contaminants from the bulk population, in the form of abundant clonotypes, could be found in FACS-sorted repertoires.

TCRdb independently ran MiXCR on the 5' RACE reads; one entry per CDR3 protein. The data contain fewer than 400,000 distinct CDR3 sequences, roughly 10% of them seen just once; the ten biggest clones take up approximately 3.3%. The material was CD4+ T cells sorted from PBMCs, obtained 45 days after the yellow fever booster vaccination. The clonotype originates from a man aged 18 to 30 who received the YFV17D yellow fever vaccine. J is TRBJ1-1 and V is TRBV6-2 or TRBV6-3, with 9 positions matching TRBD1. The CDR3 is CASSYSSFGQGKFEAFF. In DNA, the CDR3 is TGTGCCAGCAGTTACTCGTCTTTCGGACAGGGGAAATTTGAAGCTTTCTTT.